This T cell receptor beta chain was retrieved from a study of cytotoxic CD8 clonotypes in ibrutinib-treated CLL. Worth noting for this clone: Its matching antigen is unknown.

The sequencing depth, 1 in 200,000 to 1 in 1 million T cells, was the target. The protocol was immunoSEQ multiplex PCR, while the TCRdb copy is restricted to in-frame clones and leaves out a portion. The top ten hold about 5.3% of the sample, which has about 300,000 clones, around 77% seen once. The ends lost 5 bases at V and 4 bases at J; junction bases unmatched: 11. The germline V gene has CDR1 SGHVS and CDR2 FQNEAQ. CDR3 length equals 16 residues. Points from the study as a whole: Baseline-level clonality went beyond age-matched healthy donors and moved in step with circulating CD8+ T-cell counts. There were differences in sampling times between sustained-remission and progressing patients.

Sequenced material: PBMCs, taken at disease progression, from a patient treated with ibrutinib. The chain carries TRBV7-8 and TRBJ2-5, with 9 bases lining up with TRBD2. This clonotype originated in a human donor with chronic lymphocytic leukemia. The CDR3 here is CASSRFRGGGAETQYF. The CDR3 nucleotides read TGTGCCAGCAGCCGCTTCCGTGGCGGGGGGGCAGAGACCCAGTACTTC. Using reference TRBV7-8 and TRBJ2-5 for the parts outside the CDR3, the full variable domain is GAGVSQSPRYKVAKRGQDVALRCDPISGHVSLFWYQQALGQGPEFLTYFQNEAQLDKSGLPSDRFFAERPEGSVSTLKIQRTQQEDSAVYLCASSRFRGGGAETQYFGPGTRLLVL.